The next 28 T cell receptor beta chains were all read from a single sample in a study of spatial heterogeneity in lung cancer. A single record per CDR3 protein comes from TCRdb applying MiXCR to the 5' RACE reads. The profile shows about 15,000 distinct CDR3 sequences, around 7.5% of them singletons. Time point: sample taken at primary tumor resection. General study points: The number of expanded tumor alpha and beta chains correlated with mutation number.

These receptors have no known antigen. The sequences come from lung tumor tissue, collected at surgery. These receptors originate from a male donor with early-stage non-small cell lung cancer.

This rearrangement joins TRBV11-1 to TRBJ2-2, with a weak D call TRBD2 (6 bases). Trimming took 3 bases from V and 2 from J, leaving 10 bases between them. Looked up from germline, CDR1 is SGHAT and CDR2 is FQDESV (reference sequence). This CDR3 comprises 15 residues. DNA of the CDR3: TGTGCCAGCAGCTTGGGACTGCTTAACACCGGGGAGCTGTTTTTT. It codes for CASSLGLLNTGELFF.

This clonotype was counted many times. The CDR3 spells CASSLGPGGHGANVLTF. DNA of the CDR3: TGCGCCAGCAGCTTGGGGCCAGGGGGACATGGGGCCAACGTCCTGACTTTC. This chain links TRBV5-1 with TRBJ2-6, with TRBD1 matching over 7 bases. Germline V gene lookup returns CDR1 SGHRS and CDR2 YFSETQ. With V trimmed by 0 bases and J by 3 bases, 6 bases remained unmatched. The CDR3 runs to 17 residues.

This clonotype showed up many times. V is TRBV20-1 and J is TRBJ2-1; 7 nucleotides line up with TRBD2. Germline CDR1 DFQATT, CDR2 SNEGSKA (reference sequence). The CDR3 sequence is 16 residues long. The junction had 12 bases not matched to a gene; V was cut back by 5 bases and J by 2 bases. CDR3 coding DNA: TGCAGTGCTTCTCGGGGTCTAGCGGCTACCTACAATGAGCAGTTCTTC. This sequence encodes CSASRGLAATYNEQFF.

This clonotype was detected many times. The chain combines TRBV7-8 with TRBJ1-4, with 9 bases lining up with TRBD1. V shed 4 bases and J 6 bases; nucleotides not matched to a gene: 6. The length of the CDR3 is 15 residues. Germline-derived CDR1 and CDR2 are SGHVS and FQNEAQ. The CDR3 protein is CASSYGTGSYEKLFF. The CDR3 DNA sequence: TGTGCCAGCAGCTACGGGACAGGGTCTTATGAAAAACTGTTTTTT.

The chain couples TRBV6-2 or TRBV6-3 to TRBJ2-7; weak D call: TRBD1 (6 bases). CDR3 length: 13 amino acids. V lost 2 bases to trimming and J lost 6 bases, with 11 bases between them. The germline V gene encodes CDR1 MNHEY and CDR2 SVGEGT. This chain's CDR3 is CASSYTGILEQYV. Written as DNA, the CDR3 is TGTGCCAGCAGTTACACAGGGATCCTCGAGCAGTACGTC.

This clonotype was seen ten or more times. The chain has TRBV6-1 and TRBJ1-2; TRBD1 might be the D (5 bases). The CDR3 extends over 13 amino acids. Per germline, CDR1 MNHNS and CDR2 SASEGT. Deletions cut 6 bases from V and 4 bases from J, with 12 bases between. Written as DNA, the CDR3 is TGTGCCAGCAGCAGGGACTTTACCTATGGCTACACCTTC. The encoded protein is CASSRDFTYGYTF.

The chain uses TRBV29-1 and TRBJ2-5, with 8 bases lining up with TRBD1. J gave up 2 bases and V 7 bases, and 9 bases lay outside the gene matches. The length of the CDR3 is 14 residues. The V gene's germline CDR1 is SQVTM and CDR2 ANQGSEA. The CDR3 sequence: CSGTGGLEQETQYF. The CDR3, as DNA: TGCAGCGGTACAGGGGGATTGGAACAAGAGACCCAGTACTTC.

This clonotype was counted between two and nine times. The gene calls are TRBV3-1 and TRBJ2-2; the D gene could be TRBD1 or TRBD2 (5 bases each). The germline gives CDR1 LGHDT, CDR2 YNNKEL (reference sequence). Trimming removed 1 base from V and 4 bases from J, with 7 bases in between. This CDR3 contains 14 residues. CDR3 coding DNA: TGTGCCAGCAGCCAAGGGGGGAGCACCGGGGAGCTGTTTTTT. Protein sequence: CASSQGGSTGELFF.

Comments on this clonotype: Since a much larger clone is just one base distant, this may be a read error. CDR3 bases: TGTGCCATCAGTGGGTCGGGACAGGGGAACACTGAAGCTTTCTTT. As protein: CAISGSGQGNTEAFF. The V call is TRBV10-3, the J call TRBJ1-1; 9 bases match TRBD1. Germline lookup yields CDR1 ENHRY and CDR2 SYGVKD. This CDR3 has 15 amino acids. Unmatched junction bases numbered 4, after V lost 4 bases and J lost 1 base.

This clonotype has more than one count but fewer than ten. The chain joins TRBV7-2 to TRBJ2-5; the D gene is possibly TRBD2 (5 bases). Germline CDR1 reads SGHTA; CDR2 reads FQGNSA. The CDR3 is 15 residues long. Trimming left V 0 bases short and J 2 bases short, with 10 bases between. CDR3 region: CASSLARDRQETQYF. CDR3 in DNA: TGTGCCAGCAGCTTAGCCCGGGATAGGCAAGAGACCCAGTACTTC.

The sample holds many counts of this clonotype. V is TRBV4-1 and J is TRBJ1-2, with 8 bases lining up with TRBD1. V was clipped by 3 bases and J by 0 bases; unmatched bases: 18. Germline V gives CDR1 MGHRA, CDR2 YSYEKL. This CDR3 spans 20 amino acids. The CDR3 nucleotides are TGCGCCAGCAGCCACGGTTTGACAGGGGCCCGTCTACTTCCTAACTATGGCTACACCTTC. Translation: CASSHGLTGARLLPNYGYTF.

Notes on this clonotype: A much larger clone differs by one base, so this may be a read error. The chain's CDR3 is CASSLPLGGSPLHF. In nucleotides, the CDR3 is TGTGCCAGCAGCCTTCCTTTGGGGGGTTCACCCCTCCACTTT. The chain links TRBV3-1 to TRBJ1-6, with D maybe TRBD1 (5 bases). The CDR3 sequence is 14 residues long. Germline assignment: CDR1 LGHDT and CDR2 YNNKEL (reference sequence). Deletions cut 4 bases from V and 9 bases from J, with 13 bases between.

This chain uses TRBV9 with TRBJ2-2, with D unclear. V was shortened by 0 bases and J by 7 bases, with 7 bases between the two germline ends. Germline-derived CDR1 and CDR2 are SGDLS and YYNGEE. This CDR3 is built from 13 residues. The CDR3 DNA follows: TGTGCCAGCAGCGTAGAGGGTAGCGGGGAGCTGTTTTTT. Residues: CASSVEGSGELFF.

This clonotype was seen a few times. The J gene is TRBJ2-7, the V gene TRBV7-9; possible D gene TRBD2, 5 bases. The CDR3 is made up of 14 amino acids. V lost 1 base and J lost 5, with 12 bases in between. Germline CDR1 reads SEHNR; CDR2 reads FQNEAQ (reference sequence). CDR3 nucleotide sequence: TGTGCCAGCAGCTTAGATATAGGACTCCACGAGCAGTACGTC. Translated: CASSLDIGLHEQYV.

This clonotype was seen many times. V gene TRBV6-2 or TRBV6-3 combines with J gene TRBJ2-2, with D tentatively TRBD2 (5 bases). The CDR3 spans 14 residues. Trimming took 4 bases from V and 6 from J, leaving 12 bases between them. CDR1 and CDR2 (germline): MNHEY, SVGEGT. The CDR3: CASSWSAVAGELFF. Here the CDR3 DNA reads TGTGCCAGCAGTTGGTCAGCGGTGGCCGGGGAGCTGTTTTTT.

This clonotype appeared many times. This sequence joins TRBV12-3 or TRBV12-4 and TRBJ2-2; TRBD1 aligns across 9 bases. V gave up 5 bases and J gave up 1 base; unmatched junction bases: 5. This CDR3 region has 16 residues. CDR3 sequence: CASSPTGGKNTGELFF. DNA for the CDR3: TGTGCCAGCAGTCCTACAGGGGGCAAGAACACCGGGGAGCTGTTTTTT.

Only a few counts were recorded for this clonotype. The CDR3 bases are TGCGCCAGCAGCTTTACAGGGTCAGGCGACACTGAAGCTTTCTTT. Encoded protein: CASSFTGSGDTEAFF. The chain employs TRBV5-1 and TRBJ1-1; D possibly corresponds to TRBD1 (6 bases). The CDR3 runs to 15 residues. Trimming shortened V by 2 bases and J by 3 bases, and 14 bases separated the two germline ends. From germline, CDR1 is SGHRS and CDR2 YFSETQ.

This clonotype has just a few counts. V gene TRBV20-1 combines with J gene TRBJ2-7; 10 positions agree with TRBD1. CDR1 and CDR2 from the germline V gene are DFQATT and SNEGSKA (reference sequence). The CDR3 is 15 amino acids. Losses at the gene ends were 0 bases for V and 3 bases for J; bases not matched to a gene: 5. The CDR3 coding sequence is TGCAGTGCTAGAGAACTGGACAGGGGGTTCTACGAGCAGTACGTC. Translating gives CSARELDRGFYEQYV.

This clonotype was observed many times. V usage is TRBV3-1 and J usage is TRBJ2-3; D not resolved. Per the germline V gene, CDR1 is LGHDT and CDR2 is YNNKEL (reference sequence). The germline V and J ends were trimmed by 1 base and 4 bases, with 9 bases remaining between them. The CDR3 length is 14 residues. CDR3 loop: CASSQVRVADTQYF. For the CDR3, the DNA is TGTGCCAGCAGCCAAGTTCGGGTCGCAGATACGCAGTATTTT.

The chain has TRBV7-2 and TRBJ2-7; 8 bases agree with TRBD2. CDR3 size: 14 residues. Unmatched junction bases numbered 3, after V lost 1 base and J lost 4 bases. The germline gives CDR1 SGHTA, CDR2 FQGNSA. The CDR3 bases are TGTGCCAGCAGCTTAGTCGGGGGGGTATACGAGCAGTACGTC. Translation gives CASSLVGGVYEQYV.

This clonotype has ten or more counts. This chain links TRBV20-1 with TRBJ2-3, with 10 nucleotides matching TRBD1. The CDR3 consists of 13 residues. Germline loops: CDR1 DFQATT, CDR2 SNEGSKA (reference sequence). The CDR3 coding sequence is TGCAGCCCGGGACAGGGGTTCACAGATACGCAGTATTTT. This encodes CSPGQGFTDTQYF.

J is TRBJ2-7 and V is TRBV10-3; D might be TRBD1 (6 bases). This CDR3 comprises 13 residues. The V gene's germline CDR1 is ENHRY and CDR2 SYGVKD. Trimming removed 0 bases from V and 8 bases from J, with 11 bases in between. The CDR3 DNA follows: TGTGCCATCAGTGAGTCTGAGGACAGAAAGCAGTACGTC. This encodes CAISESEDRKQYV.

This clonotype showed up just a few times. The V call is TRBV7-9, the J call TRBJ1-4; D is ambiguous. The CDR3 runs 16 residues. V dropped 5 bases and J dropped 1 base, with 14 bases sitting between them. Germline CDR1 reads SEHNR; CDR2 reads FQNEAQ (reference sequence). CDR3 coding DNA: TGTGCCAGCAGCCCCCGAGCGGGTCAAACTAATGAAAAACTGTTTTTT. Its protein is CASSPRAGQTNEKLFF.

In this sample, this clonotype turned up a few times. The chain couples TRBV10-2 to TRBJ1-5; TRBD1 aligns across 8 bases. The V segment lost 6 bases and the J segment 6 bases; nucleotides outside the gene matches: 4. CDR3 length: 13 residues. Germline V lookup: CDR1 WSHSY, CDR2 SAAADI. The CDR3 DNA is TGCGCCAGCAGGGACAGGGATGGTCAGCCCCAGCATTTT. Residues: CASRDRDGQPQHF.

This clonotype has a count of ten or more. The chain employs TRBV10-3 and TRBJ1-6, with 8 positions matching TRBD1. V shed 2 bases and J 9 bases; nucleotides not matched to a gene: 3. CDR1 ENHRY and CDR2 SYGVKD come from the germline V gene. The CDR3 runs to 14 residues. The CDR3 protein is CAISEGQGFSPLHF. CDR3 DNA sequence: TGTGCCATCAGTGAGGGACAGGGTTTTTCACCCCTCCACTTT.

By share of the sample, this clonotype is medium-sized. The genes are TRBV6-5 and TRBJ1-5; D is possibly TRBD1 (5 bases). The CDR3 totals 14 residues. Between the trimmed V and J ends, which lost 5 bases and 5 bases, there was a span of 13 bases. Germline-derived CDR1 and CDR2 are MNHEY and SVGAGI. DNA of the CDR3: TGTGCCAGCAGTAAAGGGAGGGGCCATCAGCCCCAGCATTTT. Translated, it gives CASSKGRGHQPQHF.

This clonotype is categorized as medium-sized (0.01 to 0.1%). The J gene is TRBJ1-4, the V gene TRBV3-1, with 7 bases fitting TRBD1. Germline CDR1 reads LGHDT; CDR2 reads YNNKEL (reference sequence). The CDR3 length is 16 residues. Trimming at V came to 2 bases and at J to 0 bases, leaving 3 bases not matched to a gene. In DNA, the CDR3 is TGTGCCAGCAGCCAAAACAGGGGAGCAACTAATGAAAAACTGTTTTTT. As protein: CASSQNRGATNEKLFF.

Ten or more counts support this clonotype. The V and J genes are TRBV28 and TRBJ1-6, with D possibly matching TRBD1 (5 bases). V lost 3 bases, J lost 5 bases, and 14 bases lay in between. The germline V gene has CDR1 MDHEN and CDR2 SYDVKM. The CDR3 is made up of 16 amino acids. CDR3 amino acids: CASSLWRGENNSPLHF. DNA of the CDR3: TGTGCCAGCAGTTTGTGGAGGGGAGAAAATAATTCACCCCTCCACTTT.